Presented here are 24 T cell receptor beta chains from one specimen sequenced in a study of T cell repertoires in cytomegalovirus infection. No antigens are known for them. One entry per CDR3 protein, called by TCRdb with MiXCR from the reads. The sample shows more than 85,000 distinct CDR3 sequences, around 28% of them seen only once. The sample here was CD8+ T cells from cultured PBMCs, taken from culture after CMV antigen stimulation. All receptors come from a human donor in good health (CMV status not recorded). Some clones in this sample may be carry-over from other donors' samples.

This clonotype was counted between two and nine times. The chain carries TRBV7-8 and TRBJ1-5; no firm D call. The CDR3 sequence is 15 residues long. The V gene's germline CDR1 is SGHVS and CDR2 FQNEAQ. V lost 3 bases, J lost 5 bases, and 14 bases lay in between. This chain's CDR3 is CASSFGLGKDQPQHF. The CDR3 bases are TGTGCCAGCAGCTTCGGACTGGGAAAGGATCAGCCCCAGCATTTT. The full variable domain, with the rest looked up from reference TRBV7-8 and TRBJ1-5, is GAGVSQSPRYKVAKRGQDVALRCDPISGHVSLFWYQQALGQGPEFLTYFQNEAQLDKSGLPSDRFFAERPEGSVSTLKIQRTQQEDSAVYLCASSFGLGKDQPQHFGDGTRLSIL.

This chain links TRBV19 with TRBJ1-5; TRBD1 is a possible D gene (6 bases). The CDR3 has 14 residues. Trimming shortened V by 5 bases and J by 2 bases, and 10 bases separated the two germline ends. CDR1 and CDR2 from the germline V gene are LNHDA and SQIVND (reference sequence). This CDR3 reads CASSAGTRNQPQHF. In nucleotides, the CDR3 is TGTGCCAGTAGTGCCGGGACACGCAATCAGCCCCAGCATTTT.

The chain couples TRBV29-1 to TRBJ2-5, with TRBD1 matching 12 bases. The CDR3 spans 14 residues. The junction had 7 bases not matched to a gene; V was cut back by 7 bases and J by 4 bases. Germline V lookup: CDR1 SQVTM, CDR2 ANQGSEA. CDR3 sequence reads: CSGFGTGGLETQYF. As DNA, the CDR3 is TGCAGCGGATTTGGGACAGGGGGCTTAGAGACCCAGTACTTC.

This clonotype was counted at least ten times. CDR3 protein: CASSFDRAGTEAFF. The CDR3 nucleotides read TGTGCCAGCAGTTTCGACAGGGCTGGCACTGAAGCTTTCTTT. The V and J genes are TRBV27 and TRBJ1-1; TRBD1 matches at 7 bases. Trimming cost V 3 bases and J 4 bases; bases outside gene matches: 5. Germline values: CDR1 MNHEY, CDR2 SMNVEV (reference sequence). The CDR3 has 14 residues.

The rearrangement links TRBV27 to TRBJ1-1; D gene ambiguous. There are 16 residues in the CDR3. V gave up 5 bases and J gave up 1 base, with 17 bases separating them. Germline lookup yields CDR1 MNHEY and CDR2 SMNVEV (reference sequence). For the CDR3, the DNA is TGTGCCAGCAGTCTGACGGTGGGAGTCGGGAACACTGAAGCTTTCTTT. This gives the protein CASSLTVGVGNTEAFF.

This clonotype was counted ten times or more. This chain uses TRBV7-2 with TRBJ2-7; 11 bases are a match to TRBD2. The germline V gene encodes CDR1 SGHTA and CDR2 FQGNSA. Losses at the gene ends were 5 bases for V and 2 bases for J; bases not matched to a gene: 2. CDR3 length equals 14 residues. The CDR3: CASSLSGGAYEQYF. The DNA for the CDR3 is TGTGCCAGCAGCCTTAGCGGGGGGGCCTACGAGCAGTACTTC.

The J gene is TRBJ1-4, the V gene TRBV7-2; weak D call: TRBD1 (5 bases). The CDR3 spans 16 residues. Trimming pared 5 bases from V and 8 bases from J, leaving 21 bases between. Germline-derived CDR1 and CDR2 are SGHTA and FQGNSA. CDR3 amino acids: CASSQALGGIGEKLFF. The DNA of the CDR3 is TGTGCCAGCAGCCAGGCGTTGGGGGGTATTGGGGAAAAACTGTTTTTT.

This clonotype has at least ten counts. The V and J genes are TRBV27 and TRBJ1-2; 11 bases match TRBD1. The CDR3 is 15 residues long. The ends lost 4 bases at V and 4 bases at J; junction bases unmatched: 5. Per the germline V gene, CDR1 is MNHEY and CDR2 is SMNVEV (reference sequence). CDR3 coding DNA: TGTGCCAGCAGTTCCGGACAGGGGGCTAGCTATGGCTACACCTTC. Protein product: CASSSGQGASYGYTF.

This clonotype was detected ten times or more. The chain links TRBV24-1 to TRBJ2-1; D is possibly TRBD2 (6 bases). The CDR3 is made up of 16 amino acids. Trimming took off 0 bases at V and 1 base at J, with 9 bases between the two ends. Germline V gives CDR1 KGHDR, CDR2 SFDVKD. This chain's CDR3 is CATSDLGGTSYNEQFF. The CDR3 DNA reads as TGTGCCACCAGTGATTTGGGAGGGACTTCCTACAATGAGCAGTTCTTC.

This clonotype turned up a few times. This chain links TRBV4-1 with TRBJ2-1; 10 bases line up with TRBD1. Germline loops: CDR1 MGHRA, CDR2 YSYEKL. The CDR3 sequence is 14 residues long. The V gene end was trimmed by 1 base and the J gene end by 9 bases; junction bases not matched to a gene: 3. CDR3 sequence: CASSQGDRGGEQFF. The DNA of the CDR3 is TGCGCCAGCAGCCAAGGGGACAGGGGAGGTGAGCAGTTCTTC.

The V call is TRBV19, the J call TRBJ2-1; 9 bases agree with TRBD2. Trimming cost V 2 bases and J 0 bases; bases outside gene matches: 8. This CDR3 spans 18 amino acids. Germline CDR1 is LNHDA and CDR2 is SQIVND (reference sequence). CDR3 coding DNA: TGTGCCAGTAGTATACTAGCGGGGCTTAACCCCTCCTACAATGAGCAGTTCTTC. Its protein is CASSILAGLNPSYNEQFF. Complete variable domain (other parts from reference TRBV19 and TRBJ2-1): DGGITQSPKYLFRKEGQNVTLSCEQNLNHDAMYWYRQDPGQGLRLIYYSQIVNDFQKGDIAEGYSVSREKKESFPLTVTSAQKNPTAFYLCASSILAGLNPSYNEQFFGPGTRLTVL.

The chain employs TRBV20-1 and TRBJ2-4, with a weak D call TRBD1 (5 bases). Per germline, CDR1 DFQATT and CDR2 SNEGSKA (reference sequence). The CDR3 loop spans 11 amino acids. Trimming shortened V by 6 bases and J by 6 bases, and 9 bases separated the two germline ends. The CDR3 nucleotides are TGCAGTGCCCCGGACACAAACATTCAGTACTTC. Amino acid sequence: CSAPDTNIQYF.

Many counts were recorded for this clonotype. The chain has TRBV28 and TRBJ1-4, with TRBD1 as a possible D gene (5 bases). The length of the CDR3 is 15 residues. Germline CDR1 MDHEN, CDR2 SYDVKM. V shed 3 bases and J shed 0 bases, with 8 bases lying between them. The CDR3 is CASSFGGATNEKLFF. The CDR3 nucleotides read TGTGCCAGCAGTTTCGGAGGGGCAACTAATGAAAAACTGTTTTTT.

The chain links TRBV29-1 to TRBJ2-7; D call uncertain. V dropped 2 bases and J dropped 0 bases, with 14 bases sitting between them. CDR1 is SQVTM, CDR2 ANQGSEA, per germline. The CDR3 loop spans 15 amino acids. CDR3 nucleotides: TGCAGCGTTGAATCTGACTCCCCGAGCTCCTACGAGCAGTACTTC. It specifies CSVESDSPSSYEQYF.

The genes are TRBV7-9 and TRBJ2-1, with a possible D match to TRBD1 (6 bases). Germline V CDR1 and CDR2: SEHNR, FQNEAQ (reference sequence). The germline V and J ends were trimmed by 5 bases and 1 base, with 24 bases remaining between them. The CDR3 sequence is 19 residues long. This chain's CDR3 is CASSRDRSKLLASYNEQFF. In DNA, the CDR3 is TGTGCCAGCAGCCGAGACAGGTCGAAACTTCTCGCGTCCTACAATGAGCAGTTCTTC.

This clonotype was seen repeatedly, ten times or more. CDR3 DNA sequence: TGTGCCAGCAGCTTAAACGGGGGCCAAGGAGCTTTCTTT. This encodes CASSLNGGQGAFF. V gene TRBV7-8 combines with J gene TRBJ1-1, with D perhaps matching TRBD1 (6 bases). V was cut by 2 bases and J by 10 bases, with 14 bases left in between. The CDR3 loop spans 13 amino acids. Germline loops: CDR1 SGHVS, CDR2 FQNEAQ.

This clonotype turned up a few times. The chain links TRBV4-1 to TRBJ2-2; D is undetermined. CDR1 is MGHRA and CDR2 is YSYEKL in the germline V gene. Trimming stripped 0 bases from V and 0 bases from J, with 5 bases between. The CDR3 sequence is 15 residues long. CDR3 bases: TGCGCCAGCAGCCAAGATTTAACGAACACCGGGGAGCTGTTTTTT. The encoded protein is CASSQDLTNTGELFF.

As concerns this clonotype: Its ends do not fully match the called genes, so a read error is possible. The chain carries TRBV7-9 and TRBJ1-1; D uncertain. The CDR3 has 14 amino acids. Germline values: CDR1 SEHNR, CDR2 FQNEAQ (reference sequence). The CDR3 region has the DNA TGTGCCAGAAGCTTCGGGGTTATGGGCACTGAAGCTTTCTTT. Its protein is CARSFGVMGTEAFF.

The chain joins TRBV13 to TRBJ1-1, with a possible D match to TRBD1 (6 bases). Trimming pared 1 base from V and 3 bases from J, leaving 12 bases between. Germline CDR1 PRHDT, CDR2 FYEKMQ (reference sequence). The CDR3 spans 15 residues. The CDR3 loop reads CASSLEGEFHTEAFF. The CDR3 coding sequence is TGTGCCAGCAGCTTAGAGGGGGAGTTCCACACTGAAGCTTTCTTT.

This chain links TRBV7-6 with TRBJ2-5, with D hard to call. The CDR3 is made up of 13 amino acids. Trimming removed 7 bases from V and 1 base from J, with 10 bases in between. Germline lookup yields CDR1 SGHVS and CDR2 FNYEAQ. This chain's CDR3 is CASTATPQETQYF. The CDR3 DNA reads TGTGCCAGCACCGCGACACCCCAAGAGACCCAGTACTTC.

The J gene is TRBJ2-5, the V gene TRBV11-1; TRBD1 or TRBD2 may be the D gene (5 bases each). V was clipped by 5 bases and J by 8 bases, with 21 bases between them. The CDR3 covers 15 residues. Germline V gene lookup returns CDR1 SGHAT and CDR2 FQDESV (reference sequence). As DNA, the CDR3 is TGTGCCAGCAGCCCCCCAGCACGGGGCGAGTCAACCCAGTACTTC. Protein product: CASSPPARGESTQYF.

This clonotype has more than one count but fewer than ten. The gene calls are TRBV7-8 and TRBJ2-5, with D tentatively TRBD2 (7 bases). The CDR3 consists of 15 residues. Germline V gene data show CDR1 as SGHVS and CDR2 as FQNEAQ. Trimming removed 1 base from V and 5 bases from J, with 14 bases in between. CDR3 DNA sequence: TGTGCCAGCAGCTTAGAGGGGGGGGCTTGGGAGACCCAGTACTTC. Translating it yields CASSLEGGAWETQYF.

Ten or more counts support this clonotype. V usage is TRBV12-3 or TRBV12-4 and J usage is TRBJ2-4; D ambiguous. The V end was cut by 6 bases, the J end by 4 bases, with 16 bases between. The CDR3 runs 15 residues. The CDR3, as DNA: TGTGCCAGCAGCCCTAAAGAGGACCTTAAAAACATTCAGTACTTC. Its translation: CASSPKEDLKNIQYF.

This clonotype was counted only a few times. The chain is built from TRBV28 and TRBJ2-1; D call uncertain. The germline V and J ends were trimmed by 6 bases and 10 bases, with 10 bases remaining between them. This CDR3 is 11 amino acids long. Looked up from germline, CDR1 is MDHEN and CDR2 is SYDVKM. CDR3 nucleotide sequence: TGTGCCAGCAGCGTCACGGACGAGCAGTTCTTC. Amino acids: CASSVTDEQFF.